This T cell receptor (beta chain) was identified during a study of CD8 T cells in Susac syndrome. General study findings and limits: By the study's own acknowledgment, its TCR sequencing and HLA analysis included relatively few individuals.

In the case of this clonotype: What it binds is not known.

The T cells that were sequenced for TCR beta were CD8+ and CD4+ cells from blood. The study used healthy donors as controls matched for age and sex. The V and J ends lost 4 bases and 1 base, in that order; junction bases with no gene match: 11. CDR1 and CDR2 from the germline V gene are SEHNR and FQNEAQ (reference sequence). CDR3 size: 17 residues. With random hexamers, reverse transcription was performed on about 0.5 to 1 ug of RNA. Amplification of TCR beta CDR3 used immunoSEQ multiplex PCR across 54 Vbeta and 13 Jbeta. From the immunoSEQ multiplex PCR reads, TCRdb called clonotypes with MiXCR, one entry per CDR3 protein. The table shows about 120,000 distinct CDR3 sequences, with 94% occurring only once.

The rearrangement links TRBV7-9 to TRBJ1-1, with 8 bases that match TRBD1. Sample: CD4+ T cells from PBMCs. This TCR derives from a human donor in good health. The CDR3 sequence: CASSSLGQADSNTEAFF. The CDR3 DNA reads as TGTGCCAGCAGCTCCCTGGGACAGGCTGACTCGAACACTGAAGCTTTCTTT.